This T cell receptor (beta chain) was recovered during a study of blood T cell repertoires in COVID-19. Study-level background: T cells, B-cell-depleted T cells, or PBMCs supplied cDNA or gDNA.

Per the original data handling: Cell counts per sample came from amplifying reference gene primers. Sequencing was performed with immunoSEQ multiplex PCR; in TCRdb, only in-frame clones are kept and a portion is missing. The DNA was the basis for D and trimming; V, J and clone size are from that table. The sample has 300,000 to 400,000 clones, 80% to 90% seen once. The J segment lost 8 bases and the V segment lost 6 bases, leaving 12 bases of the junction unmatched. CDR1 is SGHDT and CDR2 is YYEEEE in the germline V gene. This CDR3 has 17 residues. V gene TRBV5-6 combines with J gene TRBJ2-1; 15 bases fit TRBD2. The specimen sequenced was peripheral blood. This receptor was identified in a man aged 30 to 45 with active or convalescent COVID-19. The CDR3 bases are TGTGCCAGCACCCCAGGGACTAGCGGGGGGCGGCGGGATGAGCAGTTCTTC. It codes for CASTPGTSGGRRDEQFF.